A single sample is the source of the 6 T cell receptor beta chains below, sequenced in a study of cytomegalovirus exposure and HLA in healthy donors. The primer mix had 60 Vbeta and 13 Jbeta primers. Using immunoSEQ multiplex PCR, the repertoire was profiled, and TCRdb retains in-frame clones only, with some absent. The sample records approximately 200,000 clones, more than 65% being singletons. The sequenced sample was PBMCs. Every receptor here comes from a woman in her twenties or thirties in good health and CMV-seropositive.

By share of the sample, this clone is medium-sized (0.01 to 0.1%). CDR3 region: CASTRSGEVYEQYF. DNA for the CDR3: TGTGCCAGCACCCGTAGCGGAGAAGTATACGAGCAGTACTTC. The V gene is TRBV28, the J gene TRBJ2-7; maybe TRBD2 (6 bases). The germline CDR1 and CDR2 sequences are MDHEN and SYDVKM. This CDR3 is 14 amino acids long. V lost 7 bases and J 4 bases, leaving 17 bases between the germline ends. The complete variable domain, with remaining parts taken from reference TRBV28 and TRBJ2-7, reads DVKVTQSSRYLVKRTGEKVFLECVQDMDHENMFWYRQDPGLGLRLIYFSYDVKMKEKGDIPEGYSVSREKKERFSLILESASTNQTSMYLCASTRSGEVYEQYFGPGTRLTVT.

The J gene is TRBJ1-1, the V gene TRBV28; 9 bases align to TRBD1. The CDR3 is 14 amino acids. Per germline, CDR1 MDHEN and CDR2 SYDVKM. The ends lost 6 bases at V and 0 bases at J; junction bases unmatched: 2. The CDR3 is CASRQGAMNTEAFF. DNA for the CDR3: TGTGCCAGCAGACAGGGGGCAATGAACACTGAAGCTTTCTTT.

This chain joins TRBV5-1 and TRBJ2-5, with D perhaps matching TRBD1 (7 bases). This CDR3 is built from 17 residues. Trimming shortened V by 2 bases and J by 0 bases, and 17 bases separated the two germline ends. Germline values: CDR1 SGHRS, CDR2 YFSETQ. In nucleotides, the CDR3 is TGCGCCAGCAGCTTTGGCGTCCAGGGGGGAGACCAAGAGACCCAGTACTTC. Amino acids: CASSFGVQGGDQETQYF. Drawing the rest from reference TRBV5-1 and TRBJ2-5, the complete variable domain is KAGVTQTPRYLIKTRGQQVTLSCSPISGHRSVSWYQQTPGQGLQFLFEYFSETQRNKGNFPGRFSGRQFSNSRSEMNVSTLELGDSALYLCASSFGVQGGDQETQYFGPGTRLLVL.

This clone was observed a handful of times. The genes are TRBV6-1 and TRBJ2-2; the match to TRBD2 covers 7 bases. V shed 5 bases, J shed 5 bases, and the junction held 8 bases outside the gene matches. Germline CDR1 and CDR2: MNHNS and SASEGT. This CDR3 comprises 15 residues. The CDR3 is CASSPGLMRTGELFF. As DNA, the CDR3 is TGTGCCAGCAGTCCGGGACTAATGCGAACCGGGGAGCTGTTTTTT.

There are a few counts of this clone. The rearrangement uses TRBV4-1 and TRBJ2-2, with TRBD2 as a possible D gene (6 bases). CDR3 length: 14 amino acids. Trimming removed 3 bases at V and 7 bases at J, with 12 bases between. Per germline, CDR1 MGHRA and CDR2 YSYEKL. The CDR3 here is CASSQALAFGELFF. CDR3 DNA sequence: TGCGCCAGCAGCCAGGCACTAGCTTTCGGGGAGCTGTTTTTT.

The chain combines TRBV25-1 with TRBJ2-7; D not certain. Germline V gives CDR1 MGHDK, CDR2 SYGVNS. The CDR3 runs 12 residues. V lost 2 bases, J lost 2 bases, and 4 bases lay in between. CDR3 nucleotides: TGTGCCAGCAGTGAAGGAGCCTACGAGCAGTACTTC. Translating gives CASSEGAYEQYF.